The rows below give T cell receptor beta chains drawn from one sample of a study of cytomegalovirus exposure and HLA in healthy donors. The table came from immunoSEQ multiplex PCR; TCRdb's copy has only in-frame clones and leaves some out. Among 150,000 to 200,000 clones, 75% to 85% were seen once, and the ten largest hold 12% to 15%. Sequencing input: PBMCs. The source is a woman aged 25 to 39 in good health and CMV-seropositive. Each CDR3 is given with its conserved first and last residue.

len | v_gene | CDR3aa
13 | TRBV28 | CASSIGLSKELFF
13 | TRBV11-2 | CASSLGGTVEQYF
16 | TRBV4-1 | CASSQARTGSYNEQFF
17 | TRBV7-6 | CASSLSRTGSRNTEAFF
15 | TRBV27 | CASSTSSTTAYEQYF
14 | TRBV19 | CASSAGQGHYEQYF
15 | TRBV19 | CASSRLVDRVYGYTF
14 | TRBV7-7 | CASSLGDLADTQYF
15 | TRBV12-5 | CASGPGQGSTGELFF
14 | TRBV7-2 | CASSTSDRGRGYTF
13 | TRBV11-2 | CASSLDRGAPLHF
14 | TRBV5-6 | CASSQGTDNSPLHF
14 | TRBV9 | CASSVSTVFNEQFF
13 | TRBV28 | CASSLQVPTEAFF
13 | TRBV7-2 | CASSFYGNTEAFF
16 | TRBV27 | CASSSGDRGPLETQYF
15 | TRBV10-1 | CASSPEWGPGEGYTF
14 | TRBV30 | CAWSLGTANSPLHF
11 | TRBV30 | CAWRGSDGYTF
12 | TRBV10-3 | CAISESTHGYTF
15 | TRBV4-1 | CASSPYNRAVGEQYF
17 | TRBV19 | CASRSVYRGKPPGTQYF
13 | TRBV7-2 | CASSLSGGETQYF
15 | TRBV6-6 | CASSPRPPRGEKLFF
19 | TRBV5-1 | CASSKQGRQREGLYNEQFF
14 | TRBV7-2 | CASSPRQGFYGYTF
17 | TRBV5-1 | CASSFHGLAGWRETQYF
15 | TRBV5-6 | CASSLVGGARDTQYF
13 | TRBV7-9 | CASSSSGGNEQFF
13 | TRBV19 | CASRRDRYTEAFF